This T cell receptor (beta chain) was captured by sequencing in a study of T cell responses to AZD1222 COVID-19 vaccine. On this clone: Antigen specificity is unknown.

Clones were sequenced by immunoSEQ multiplex PCR, and TCRdb holds only the in-frame ones, with some missing. The sample shows tens of thousands of clones, 90% of them seen only once. General study points: Seropositivity was recorded at baseline in only a handful of AZD1222 recipients. When two AZD1222 doses had been given, Spike-specific TCR breadth and depth rose.

This sequence originates from an adult in good health. The sample consisted of peripheral blood, taken on day 0 of AZD1222 vaccination.

Written as DNA, the CDR3 is TGTGCCAGCTTGGCCGGGACTAGCGGTTCGGGAAACGAGCAGTACTTC. It translates to CASLAGTSGSGNEQYF. This chain links TRBV11-2 with TRBJ2-7; 11 bases match TRBD2. Germline-derived CDR1 and CDR2 are SGHAT and FQNNGV. The CDR3 has 16 amino acids. V was pared by 8 bases and J by 5 bases, with 14 bases of the junction left unmatched.